This is a list of T cell receptor beta chains from one sample in a study of metastatic and nonmetastatic thyroid tumors. Using MiXCR, TCRdb reanalyzed the PCR reads. This sample has some 19,000 clones, with 30% to 35% found just once. The sequenced sample consisted of tumor tissue. These receptors all come from a female donor with papillary thyroid cancer or a benign thyroid nodule (not recorded which). Some clones in this sample may be carry-over from other donors' samples. The CDR3 runs from the conserved cysteine through the conserved F or W. A D gene is named only where the DNA matches it firmly. Clone size appears in some rows only: once, few, many, or a class for an expanded clone.

d_call j_call clone_size v_call cdr3_nt cdr3_aa
- TRBJ1-4 - TRBV27 TGTGCCAGCAGTACAGACGGAATTGAAAAACTGTTTTTT CASSTDGIEKLFF
- TRBJ1-3 few TRBV7-8 TGTGCCAGCAGCTTACCCAGAAGACTCGGAAACACCATATATTTT CASSLPRRLGNTIYF
TRBD1 TRBJ1-2 many TRBV2 TGTGCCAGCAGAGAAGGAACAGCAGGGGGCGGTGGCTACACCTTC CASREGTAGGGGYTF
- TRBJ2-3 - TRBV29-1 TGCAGCGTTGAAAATTTGGGACTTGGCACAGATACGCAGTATTTT CSVENLGLGTDTQYF
- TRBJ1-1 once TRBV5-1 TGCGCCAGCAGCTTGGACGGACGTATTAACACTGAAGCTTTCTTT CASSLDGRINTEAFF
- TRBJ2-2 - TRBV2 TGTGCCAGCAATGGTGTCACCGGGGAGCTGTTTTTT CASNGVTGELFF
TRBD2 TRBJ2-2 many TRBV2 TGTGCCAGCAGTGATCGGCTAGCGGGCACCGGGGAGCTGTTTTTT CASSDRLAGTGELFF
TRBD1 TRBJ2-7 many TRBV29-1 TGCAGCGTTGCAGCGGACAGGGTCTCTCGGGAGCAGTACTTC CSVAADRVSREQYF
TRBD1 TRBJ1-2 medium-sized TRBV19 TGTGCCAGACCCTCAAACCGGGACAGGGGGCACCGTAACTATGGCTACACCTTC CARPSNRDRGHRNYGYTF
- TRBJ1-6 - TRBV20-1 TGCAGTGCTGCAGGGGCGGGTTCACCCCTCCACTTT CSAAGAGSPLHF
TRBD2 TRBJ2-3 medium-sized TRBV20-1 TGCAGTGCTAGAGTTAGCGGGCCAGATACGCAGTATTTT CSARVSGPDTQYF
- TRBJ2-5 - TRBV9 TGTGCCAGCAGCGTAGGTGCAGGCCAAGAGACCCAGTACTTC CASSVGAGQETQYF
- TRBJ2-7 - TRBV6-5 TGTGCCAGCAGTTACGCGGACAGGGAGGGCGAGCAGTACTTC CASSYADREGEQYF
TRBD2 TRBJ2-7 few TRBV6-1 TGTGCCAGCAGTGGCCGTATGCGGCGGGAGTCCGGGCAGTACTTC CASSGRMRRESGQYF
TRBD1 TRBJ1-5 - TRBV27 TGTGCCAGCAGCTACAGGGGGCGTCAGCCCCAGCATTTT CASSYRGRQPQHF
- TRBJ1-2 few TRBV10-3 TGTGCCATCAGTGATAAGGAGGGTCAGTCCCCGGACTATGGCTACACCTTC CAISDKEGQSPDYGYTF
- TRBJ2-7 many TRBV10-2 TGCGCCAGCAGTGAAGACCCGGGACACTCGTACGAGCAGTACTTC CASSEDPGHSYEQYF
TRBD2 TRBJ2-1 - TRBV11-1 TGTGCCAGCAGCGGGGGGTGTGCGGGAGCCTACAATGAGCAGTTCTTC CASSGGCAGAYNEQFF
- TRBJ1-2 once TRBV18 TGTGTCAGCTCACCAAGGACGTATTATGGCTACACCTTC CVSSPRTYYGYTF
- TRBJ2-7 medium-sized TRBV5-1 TGCGCCAGCAGCTTGGCGCAGGGGACTACCTACGAGCAGTACTTC CASSLAQGTTYEQYF
- TRBJ2-7 - TRBV12-3/TRBV12-4 TGTGCCAGCAGTCCGACAGAGCCACAGGACGAGCAGTACTTC CASSPTEPQDEQYF
- TRBJ2-2 few TRBV28 TGTGCCAGCAGTTCATGGTCCACCGGGGAGCTGTTTTTT CASSSWSTGELFF
- TRBJ1-6 few TRBV6-1 TGTGCCAGCAGTTCGGCGGTCGGCTCACCCCTCCACTTT CASSSAVGSPLHF
- TRBJ1-5 - TRBV12-3/TRBV12-4 TGTGCCAGCAGTTTGGCTTCAGTTAATCAGCCCCAGCATTTT CASSLASVNQPQHF
TRBD1 TRBJ2-7 - TRBV6-2/TRBV6-3 TGTGCCAGCAGTTACTCAGGGGGCAGGTACGAGCAGTACTTC CASSYSGGRYEQYF
- TRBJ1-5 - TRBV12-5 TGTGCTAGTGGTTTGGTGAACACCGAAAATCAGCCCCAGCATTTT CASGLVNTENQPQHF
- TRBJ2-1 many TRBV9 TGTGCCAGCAGCCCCCGGGACGCCGCCTACAATGAGCAGTTCTTC CASSPRDAAYNEQFF
- TRBJ1-1 many TRBV15 TGTGCCACCAGCAGAGATTCGGCAGGCACTGAAGCTTTCTTT CATSRDSAGTEAFF
TRBD1 TRBJ1-2 - TRBV28 TGTGCCAGCAGTGTCCAGACAGGGGCCTATGGCTACACCTTC CASSVQTGAYGYTF